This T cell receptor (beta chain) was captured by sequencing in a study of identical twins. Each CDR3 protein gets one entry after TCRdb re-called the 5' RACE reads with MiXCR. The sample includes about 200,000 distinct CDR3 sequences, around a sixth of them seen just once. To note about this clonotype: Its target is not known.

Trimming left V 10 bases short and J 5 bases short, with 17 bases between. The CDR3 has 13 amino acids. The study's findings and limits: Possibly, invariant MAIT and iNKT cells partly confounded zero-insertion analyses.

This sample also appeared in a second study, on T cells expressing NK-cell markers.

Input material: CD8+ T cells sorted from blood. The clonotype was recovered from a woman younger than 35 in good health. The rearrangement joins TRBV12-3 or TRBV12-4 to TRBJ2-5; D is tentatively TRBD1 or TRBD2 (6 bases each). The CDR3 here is CATRFGGGETQYF. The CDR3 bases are TGTGCCACCCGGTTCGGGGGCGGGGAGACCCAGTACTTC.